The 29 T cell receptor beta chains below all came from one sample that was sequenced in a study of blood T cell repertoires in COVID-19. Repertoires were generated with immunoSEQ multiplex PCR, while TCRdb's copy carries only in-frame clones and drops some. The sample consists of under 450,000 clones, about 89% of them appearing once. Sequencing was performed on peripheral blood. The receptor source for this set is a woman in her forties with COVID-19, enrolled during active disease.

This chain links TRBV5-1 with TRBJ1-2; 9 bases line up with TRBD1. Germline assignment: CDR1 SGHRS and CDR2 YFSETQ. The CDR3 length is 14 residues. J was trimmed by 7 bases and V by 4 bases; bases with no gene match: 8. The CDR3 spells CASSPGQGLGGYTF. The CDR3 bases are TGCGCCAGCAGCCCGGGACAGGGTCTAGGTGGCTACACCTTC.

The V and J genes are TRBV4-2 and TRBJ1-5; 8 nucleotides agree with TRBD1. CDR3 length: 15 residues. Losses at the gene ends were 0 bases for V and 7 bases for J; bases not matched to a gene: 5. Germline CDR1 is LGHNA and CDR2 is YNFKEQ. CDR3 coding DNA: TGTGCCAGCAGCCAAGATAGGACAGGGAGGCAGCCCCAGCATTTT. Translated: CASSQDRTGRQPQHF.

This clone was recorded many times. V is TRBV29-1 and J is TRBJ1-1; 9 nucleotides agree with TRBD1. CDR3 size: 15 residues. Trimming cost V 5 bases and J 3 bases; bases outside gene matches: 10. The germline CDR1 and CDR2 sequences are SQVTM and ANQGSEA. CDR3 DNA sequence: TGCAGCGTTACTATACAGGGGGCTGGGGACACTGAAGCTTTCTTT. Residues: CSVTIQGAGDTEAFF.

The J gene is TRBJ1-2, the V gene TRBV7-8; the D is unclear. The CDR3 loop spans 12 amino acids. Trimming removed 6 bases from V and 7 bases from J, with 12 bases in between. The germline V gene has CDR1 SGHVS and CDR2 FQNEAQ. The CDR3 here is CASRGPAGGYTF. CDR3 sequence (DNA): TGTGCCAGCAGGGGCCCTGCGGGTGGCTACACCTTC.

CDR3 loop: CASSSSGELTYEQYF. As DNA, the CDR3 is TGTGCCAGCAGTTCTAGCGGGGAGCTTACCTACGAGCAGTACTTC. The chain couples TRBV6-2 or TRBV6-3 to TRBJ2-7; 9 nucleotides line up with TRBD2. The CDR3 runs to 15 residues. V was pared by 4 bases and J by 2 bases, with 6 bases of the junction left unmatched. CDR1 is MNHEY, CDR2 SVGEGT, per germline.

The chain combines TRBV28 with TRBJ2-2; D is perhaps TRBD1 (5 bases). V lost 3 bases, J lost 0 bases, and 8 bases lay in between. Germline V gene sequence: CDR1 MDHEN, CDR2 SYDVKM. The CDR3 spans 15 residues. CDR3 nucleotides: TGTGCCAGCAGTTTGCTGGGGCCGAACACCGGGGAGCTGTTTTTT. This encodes CASSLLGPNTGELFF. Drawing the rest from reference TRBV28 and TRBJ2-2, the complete variable domain is DVKVTQSSRYLVKRTGEKVFLECVQDMDHENMFWYRQDPGLGLRLIYFSYDVKMKEKGDIPEGYSVSREKKERFSLILESASTNQTSMYLCASSLLGPNTGELFFGEGSRLTVL.

This chain joins TRBV18 and TRBJ2-4; possible D gene TRBD1, 6 bases. CDR3 size: 14 residues. The germline V gene has CDR1 KGHSH and CDR2 LQKENI. V was pared by 0 bases and J by 7 bases, with 10 bases between. Here the CDR3 reads CASSPPGGRNIQYF. Written as DNA, the CDR3 is TGTGCCAGCTCACCACCAGGGGGACGGAACATTCAGTACTTC.

The chain carries TRBV7-2 and TRBJ2-2; tentative D call: TRBD1 (5 bases). CDR1 and CDR2 from the germline V gene are SGHTA and FQGNSA. The CDR3 is made up of 18 amino acids. V lost 3 bases, J lost 1 base, and 18 bases lay in between. CDR3 coding DNA: TGTGCCAGCAGCTTTGAAGTACAGGCCCACCTGAACACCGGGGAGCTGTTTTTT. It is translated as CASSFEVQAHLNTGELFF.

The rearrangement uses TRBV19 and TRBJ2-1; 9 bases align to TRBD2. This CDR3 has 17 residues. V lost 7 bases to trimming and J lost 5 bases; unmatched junction nucleotides: 15. Per the germline V gene, CDR1 is LNHDA and CDR2 is SQIVND (reference sequence). In nucleotides, the CDR3 is TGTGCCAGTACAGAGGGGGCCAGCGGGAGGCCCCACAATGAGCAGTTCTTC. It encodes CASTEGASGRPHNEQFF.

The chain links TRBV5-1 to TRBJ1-3; the D gene is possibly TRBD1 (6 bases). Trimming cost V 4 bases and J 0 bases, with 11 bases left between them. This CDR3 region has 15 residues. Looked up from germline, CDR1 is SGHRS and CDR2 is YFSETQ. CDR3 sequence reads: CASSGGQNSGNTIYF. The CDR3 DNA reads as TGCGCCAGCAGCGGCGGACAGAACTCTGGAAACACCATATATTTT.

The V and J genes are TRBV29-1 and TRBJ1-4; D is ambiguous. Trimming left V 5 bases short and J 8 bases short, with 15 bases between. In germline, CDR1 is SQVTM, CDR2 ANQGSEA. The length of the CDR3 is 13 residues. CDR3 protein: CSVLTGSGEKLFF. CDR3 nucleotides: TGCAGCGTTCTGACGGGGTCGGGGGAAAAACTGTTTTTT.

J is TRBJ2-2 and V is TRBV27; a weak D match, TRBD1 (7 bases). Between the trimmed V and J ends, which lost 5 bases and 6 bases, there was a span of 16 bases. Germline CDR1 MNHEY, CDR2 SMNVEV (reference sequence). The CDR3 totals 15 residues. DNA of the CDR3: TGTGCCAGCAGTGAGCTAGCGCAGGGGGCCGGGGAGCTGTTTTTT. It codes for CASSELAQGAGELFF.

This clone occurred once. The V call is TRBV28, the J call TRBJ2-5; 10 bases map to TRBD2. Germline-derived CDR1 and CDR2 are MDHEN and SYDVKM. V lost 7 bases and J lost 7; bases outside the gene matches: 12. This CDR3 comprises 15 residues. The CDR3 DNA reads TGTGCCAGCACTACGGGACTAGCGCCCGGTGGGACCCAGTACTTC. Protein sequence: CASTTGLAPGGTQYF.

This chain uses TRBV10-3 with TRBJ1-2; possibly TRBD1 for D (6 bases). Between the trimmed V and J ends, which lost 2 bases and 1 base, there was a span of 8 bases. Per the germline V gene, CDR1 is ENHRY and CDR2 is SYGVKD. The CDR3 is made up of 14 amino acids. As DNA, the CDR3 is TGTGCCATCAGTGAGACGGACAGTAACTATGGCTACACCTTC. Translation gives CAISETDSNYGYTF.

A remark on this clone: The sample holds other DNA sequences that translate to the same CDR3. The chain combines TRBV2 with TRBJ1-5; the D is unclear. Germline V gene lookup returns CDR1 SNHLY and CDR2 FYNNEI. The V end was cut by 1 base, the J end by 0 bases, with 4 bases between. CDR3 size: 14 residues. The CDR3 coding sequence is TGTGCCAGCAGTGAAGTCAGTAGCAATCAGCCCCAGCATTTT. Translation gives CASSEVSSNQPQHF.

A note on this clone: Other nucleotide sequences in the sample specify the same CDR3. The CDR3: CASSSDRGETQYF. The CDR3 region has the DNA TGCGCCAGCAGCTCCGACAGGGGCGAGACCCAGTACTTC. The chain couples TRBV5-1 to TRBJ2-5; 8 bases match TRBD1. The CDR3 is 13 amino acids. Germline assignment: CDR1 SGHRS and CDR2 YFSETQ. After removal of 3 bases from V and 5 bases from J, the junction contained 3 bases not matched to a gene. The whole variable domain, remainder taken from reference TRBV5-1 and TRBJ2-5, is KAGVTQTPRYLIKTRGQQVTLSCSPISGHRSVSWYQQTPGQGLQFLFEYFSETQRNKGNFPGRFSGRQFSNSRSEMNVSTLELGDSALYLCASSSDRGETQYFGPGTRLLVL.

The chain has TRBV11-3 and TRBJ2-3, with TRBD2 matching 9 bases. With V trimmed by 1 base and J by 11 bases, 7 bases remained unmatched. CDR3 length: 14 residues. CDR1 and CDR2 from the germline V gene are SGHNT and YENEEA. The CDR3 reads CASSLGPSGTKQYF. For the CDR3, the DNA is TGTGCCAGCAGCTTAGGGCCTAGCGGGACGAAGCAGTATTTT.

V gene TRBV28 combines with J gene TRBJ1-1, with D uncertain. V was pared by 3 bases and J by 3 bases, with 11 bases between. The CDR3 contains 14 residues. Germline V CDR1 and CDR2: MDHEN, SYDVKM. The CDR3 here is CASSFGVSYTEAFF. The CDR3 DNA reads as TGTGCCAGCAGTTTTGGAGTCAGTTACACTGAAGCTTTCTTT.

V gene TRBV6-4 combines with J gene TRBJ2-1; 7 nucleotides agree with TRBD1. CDR3 length: 17 amino acids. CDR1 MRHNA and CDR2 SNTAGT come from the germline V gene. V lost 1 base to trimming and J lost 2 bases; unmatched junction nucleotides: 8. CDR3 in amino acids: CASSDYRGPPAYNEQFF. CDR3 sequence (DNA): TGTGCCAGCAGTGACTACAGGGGCCCCCCAGCCTACAATGAGCAGTTCTTC.

This chain connects TRBV18 to TRBJ2-3; D ambiguous. Trimming cost V 6 bases and J 3 bases, with 13 bases left between them. Germline values: CDR1 KGHSH, CDR2 LQKENI. The CDR3 is 14 residues long. CDR3 residues: CASSESTETDTQYF. The CDR3 DNA sequence: TGTGCCAGCTCCGAGTCGACTGAGACAGATACGCAGTATTTT.

The chain employs TRBV4-3 and TRBJ1-1; 9 nucleotides align to TRBD1. Trimming took 6 bases from V and 2 from J; bases not matched to a gene: 7. CDR3 length equals 15 residues. Per the germline V gene, CDR1 is LGHNA and CDR2 is YSLEER. The CDR3 sequence: CASSSDRGSNTEAFF. The CDR3 nucleotides read TGCGCCAGCAGTTCGGACAGGGGCTCCAACACTGAAGCTTTCTTT.

Only one count was recorded for this clone. V and J are TRBV28 and TRBJ1-5; the match to TRBD1 covers 9 bases. Germline assignment: CDR1 MDHEN and CDR2 SYDVKM. The CDR3 sequence is 17 residues long. With V trimmed by 3 bases and J by 0 bases, 6 bases remained unmatched. In DNA, the CDR3 is TGTGCCAGCAGTTTCGGGACAGGGATCTATAGCAATCAGCCCCAGCATTTT. It specifies CASSFGTGIYSNQPQHF. Full variable domain (rest looked up from reference TRBV28 and TRBJ1-5): DVKVTQSSRYLVKRTGEKVFLECVQDMDHENMFWYRQDPGLGLRLIYFSYDVKMKEKGDIPEGYSVSREKKERFSLILESASTNQTSMYLCASSFGTGIYSNQPQHFGDGTRLSIL.

This clone was seen once. A single base separates this from a much larger clone, so it may be a read error. The chain couples TRBV12-3 or TRBV12-4 to TRBJ1-1; 9 bases are shared with TRBD1. V dropped 6 bases and J dropped 1; count of bases not matched to a gene: 0. This CDR3 region has 13 residues. The CDR3 here is CASRDRGNTEAFF. The CDR3 DNA sequence: TGTGCCAGCAGGGACAGGGGGAACACTGAAGCTTTCTTT.

Only one count was recorded for this clone. The chain links TRBV7-8 to TRBJ2-4, with 10 bases identical to TRBD1. In germline, CDR1 is SGHVS, CDR2 FQNEAQ. J was trimmed by 9 bases and V by 5 bases; bases with no gene match: 13. The CDR3 is 16 amino acids. CDR3 loop: CASSPLTGTGDLIQYF. The CDR3 region has the DNA TGTGCCAGCAGCCCCCTCACCGGGACAGGGGATCTCATTCAGTACTTC.

The rearrangement uses TRBV6-5 and TRBJ1-1; D call uncertain. CDR1 and CDR2 from the germline V gene are MNHEY and SVGAGI. The CDR3 runs to 12 residues. V lost 6 bases to trimming and J lost 11 bases, with 16 bases between them. The CDR3 DNA sequence: TGTGCCAGCAGAGACCTGAATAGGGAGGCTTTCTTT. The encoded protein is CASRDLNREAFF.

V gene TRBV5-5 combines with J gene TRBJ2-7; no clear D gene. This CDR3 is built from 13 residues. The V gene lost 0 bases and the J gene lost 2 bases, with 6 bases spanning the gap. CDR1 SGHKS and CDR2 YYEKEE come from the germline V gene (reference sequence). The CDR3 loop reads CASSLARAYEQYF. As DNA, the CDR3 is TGTGCCAGCAGCTTGGCAAGAGCCTACGAGCAGTACTTC.

This chain links TRBV5-1 with TRBJ2-1; TRBD1 matches at 7 bases. Germline assignment: CDR1 SGHRS and CDR2 YFSETQ. The V segment lost 0 bases and the J segment 9 bases; nucleotides outside the gene matches: 6. The CDR3 runs 14 residues. The chain's CDR3 is CASSLAQGVAEQFF. Written as DNA, the CDR3 is TGCGCCAGCAGCTTGGCGCAGGGGGTGGCTGAGCAGTTCTTC.

The CDR3 region has the DNA TGTGCCAGCAGTTACGTAGAGGGGACTCTCCACTTT. The encoded protein is CASSYVEGTLHF. The J gene is TRBJ1-6, the V gene TRBV6-2 or TRBV6-3, with D maybe TRBD1 (5 bases). The germline V gene encodes CDR1 MNHEY and CDR2 SVGEGT. The CDR3 sequence is 12 residues long. Trimming removed 2 bases at V and 16 bases at J, with 12 bases between.

This chain uses TRBV18 with TRBJ1-4; tentatively, D is TRBD1 (5 bases). The CDR3 loop spans 13 amino acids. Trimming stripped 3 bases from V and 17 bases from J, with 19 bases between. The germline gives CDR1 KGHSH, CDR2 LQKENI. The CDR3 DNA reads as TGTGCCAGCTCACCGACAGCCCTAGATACTCTCTTTTTT. Translated: CASSPTALDTLFF.